These 12 T cell receptor beta chains were all obtained from the same sample, sequenced in a study of OX40 agonist ivuxolimab in advanced cancers. This table comes from immunoSEQ multiplex PCR, and its TCRdb copy is limited to in-frame clones, with some not included. Here the sample spans roughly 70,000 clones, roughly nine tenths being singletons. Sequenced material: CD4+ or CD8+ T cells sorted from blood, taken in a trial of the OX40 agonist ivuxolimab. All receptors come from an adult with an advanced solid tumor such as melanoma, head and neck, liver or kidney cancer.

The J gene is TRBJ1-2, the V gene TRBV7-8, with D possibly being TRBD1 (5 bases). The CDR3 sequence is 13 residues long. The V gene's germline CDR1 is SGHVS and CDR2 FQNEAQ. Between the trimmed V and J ends, which lost 2 bases and 7 bases, there was a span of 11 bases. The CDR3 loop is CASSLQPRVGYTF. As DNA, the CDR3 is TGTGCCAGCAGCTTACAGCCCAGGGTTGGCTACACCTTC.

The chain couples TRBV29-1 to TRBJ1-5; D may be TRBD1 (6 bases). The germline gives CDR1 SQVTM, CDR2 ANQGSEA. The length of the CDR3 is 15 residues. With 6 bases removed from V and 4 bases from J, the gap between germline ends came to 19 bases. CDR3 nucleotides: TGCAGCGTCACGGTAGGGCAGGGGCCAAATCAGCCCCAGCATTTT. This codes for CSVTVGQGPNQPQHF.

The table lists this clone with a few counts. The genes are TRBV10-2 and TRBJ2-1; D is tentatively TRBD1 or TRBD2 (5 bases each). There are 17 residues in the CDR3. Between the trimmed V and J ends, which lost 0 bases and 3 bases, there was a span of 15 bases. Germline V CDR1 and CDR2: WSHSY, SAAADI. The CDR3 here is CASSESIQETNYNEQFF. The CDR3 bases are TGCGCCAGCAGTGAGTCGATACAGGAGACTAACTACAATGAGCAGTTCTTC.

The chain joins TRBV28 to TRBJ2-5, with 8 positions matching TRBD2. V gave up 6 bases and J gave up 4 bases; unmatched junction bases: 10. CDR1 is MDHEN and CDR2 is SYDVKM in the germline V gene. The CDR3 covers 15 residues. The CDR3 here is CASRRAGAGGETQYF. For the CDR3, the DNA is TGTGCCAGCAGGCGAGCGGGGGCCGGCGGAGAGACCCAGTACTTC.

The chain links TRBV6-6 to TRBJ1-3, with D possibly TRBD1 on 6 matching bases. This CDR3 comprises 14 residues. The germline V and J ends were trimmed by 1 base and 2 bases, with 6 bases remaining between them. Germline CDR1 is MNHNY and CDR2 is SVGAGI (reference sequence). The CDR3 nucleotides read TGTGCCAGCAGTTACTACAGGGCTGGAAACACCATATATTTT. Translation: CASSYYRAGNTIYF.

The gene calls are TRBV28 and TRBJ1-2; no definite D call. V was clipped by 6 bases and J by 12 bases, with 14 bases between them. CDR3 length: 11 amino acids. Per germline, CDR1 MDHEN and CDR2 SYDVKM. Here the CDR3 reads CASSPFTGHTF. CDR3 coding DNA: TGTGCCAGCAGCCCTTTTACCGGGCACACCTTC.

The J gene is TRBJ2-2, the V gene TRBV7-2; D gene unclear. The V end was cut by 1 base, the J end by 13 bases, with 7 bases between. Germline-derived CDR1 and CDR2 are SGHTA and FQGNSA. The CDR3 sequence is 11 residues long. In nucleotides, the CDR3 is TGTGCCAGCAGCTTAGGAGCACGGCTGTTTTTT. Translated: CASSLGARLFF.

The chain combines TRBV18 with TRBJ1-5, with TRBD1 matching 8 bases. Germline CDR1 reads KGHSH; CDR2 reads LQKENI. The CDR3 contains 15 residues. V gave up 3 bases and J gave up 6 bases; unmatched junction bases: 7. CDR3 sequence: CASSPQGAEGQPQHF. DNA of the CDR3: TGTGCCAGCTCACCTCAGGGGGCTGAGGGTCAGCCCCAGCATTTT. Combining the CDR3 with reference TRBV18 and TRBJ1-5 gives the whole variable domain NAGVMQNPRHLVRRRGQEARLRCSPMKGHSHVYWYRQLPEEGLKFMVYLQKENIIDESGMPKERFSAEFPKEGPSILRIQQVVRGDSAAYFCASSPQGAEGQPQHFGDGTRLSIL.

The chain is built from TRBV19 and TRBJ1-5, with D unresolved. V lost 6 bases and J 3 bases, leaving 18 bases between the germline ends. The CDR3 totals 16 residues. CDR1 and CDR2 (germline): LNHDA, SQIVND (reference sequence). This CDR3 reads CASSLIHSSPNQPQHF. The CDR3 DNA reads as TGTGCCAGTAGCCTGATCCACTCCTCCCCCAATCAGCCCCAGCATTTT.

The rearrangement uses TRBV10-2 and TRBJ2-5, with 7 nucleotides matching TRBD2. After removal of 3 bases from V and 2 bases from J, the junction contained 3 bases not matched to a gene. The CDR3 is 14 amino acids. In germline, CDR1 is WSHSY, CDR2 SAAADI. CDR3 in DNA: TGCGCCAGCAGTGACGGGGGGTGGCAAGAGACCCAGTACTTC. It yields the protein CASSDGGWQETQYF.

The chain joins TRBV2 to TRBJ1-6, with D maybe TRBD1 (6 bases). This CDR3 is 15 amino acids long. V lost 2 bases to trimming and J lost 7 bases, with 12 bases between them. Germline CDR1 and CDR2: SNHLY and FYNNEI. The CDR3 here is CASSESGARNSPLHF. The CDR3 nucleotides are TGTGCCAGCAGTGAATCGGGGGCCCGGAATTCACCCCTCCACTTT. Based on the CDR3 plus reference TRBV2 and TRBJ1-6, the full variable domain is EPEVTQTPSHQVTQMGQEVILRCVPISNHLYFYWYRQILGQKVEFLVSFYNNEISEKSEIFDDQFSVERPDGSNFTLKIRSTKLEDSAMYFCASSESGARNSPLHFGNGTRLTVT.

The rearrangement links TRBV23-1 to TRBJ2-2, with D possibly called TRBD1 or TRBD2 (6 bases each). TRBV23-1 qualifies as an ORF whose function is uncertain. V shed 7 bases and J shed 0 bases, with 21 bases lying between them. There are 18 residues in the CDR3. CDR3 region: CASTPRGQAQPNTGELFF. In DNA, the CDR3 is TGCGCCAGCACCCCCCGGGGGCAGGCACAACCGAACACCGGGGAGCTGTTTTTT.